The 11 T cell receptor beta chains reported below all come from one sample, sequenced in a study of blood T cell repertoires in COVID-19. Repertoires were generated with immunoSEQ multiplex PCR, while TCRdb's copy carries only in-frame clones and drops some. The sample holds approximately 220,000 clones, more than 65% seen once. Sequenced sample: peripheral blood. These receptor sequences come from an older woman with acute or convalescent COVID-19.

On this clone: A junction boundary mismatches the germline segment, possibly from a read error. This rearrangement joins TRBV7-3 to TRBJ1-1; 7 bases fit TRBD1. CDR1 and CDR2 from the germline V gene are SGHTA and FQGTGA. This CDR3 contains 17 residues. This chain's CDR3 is CASSPRSAGGIPTEAFF. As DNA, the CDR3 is TGTGCTAGCAGCCCACGGTCGGCAGGGGGAATTCCGACTGAAGCTTTCTTT.

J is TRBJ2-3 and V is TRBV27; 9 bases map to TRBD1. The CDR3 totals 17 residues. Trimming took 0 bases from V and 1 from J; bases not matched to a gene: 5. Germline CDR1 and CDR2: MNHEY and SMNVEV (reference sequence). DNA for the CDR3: TGTGCCAGCAGTTTATCCCTCGGGACAGGGCGCACAGATACGCAGTATTTT. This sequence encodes CASSLSLGTGRTDTQYF.

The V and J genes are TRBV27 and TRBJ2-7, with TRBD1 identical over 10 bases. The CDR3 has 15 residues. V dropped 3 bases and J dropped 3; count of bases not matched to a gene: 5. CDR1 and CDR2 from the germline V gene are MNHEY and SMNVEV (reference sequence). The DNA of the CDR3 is TGTGCCAGCAGTTTGATAGGGACAGGGGTCTACGAGCAGTACTTC. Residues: CASSLIGTGVYEQYF.

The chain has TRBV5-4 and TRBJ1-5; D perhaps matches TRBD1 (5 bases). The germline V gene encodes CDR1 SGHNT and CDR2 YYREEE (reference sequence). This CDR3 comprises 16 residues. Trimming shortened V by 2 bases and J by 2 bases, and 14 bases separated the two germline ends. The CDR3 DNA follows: TGTGCCAGCAGCTTCGGGGGGGGTAAGGGCAATCAGCCCCAGCATTTT. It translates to CASSFGGGKGNQPQHF.

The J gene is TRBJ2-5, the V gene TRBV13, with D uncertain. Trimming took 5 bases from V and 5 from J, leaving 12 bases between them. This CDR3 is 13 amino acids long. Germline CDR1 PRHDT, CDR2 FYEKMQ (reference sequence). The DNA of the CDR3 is TGTGCCAGCAGCCCGAGTTTAGAGGAGACCCAGTACTTC. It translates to CASSPSLEETQYF. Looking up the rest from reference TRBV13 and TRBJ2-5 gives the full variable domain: AAGVIQSPRHLIKEKRETATLKCYPIPRHDTVYWYQQGPGQDPQFLISFYEKMQSDKGSIPDRFSAQQFSDYHSELNMSSLELGDSALYFCASSPSLEETQYFGPGTRLLVL.

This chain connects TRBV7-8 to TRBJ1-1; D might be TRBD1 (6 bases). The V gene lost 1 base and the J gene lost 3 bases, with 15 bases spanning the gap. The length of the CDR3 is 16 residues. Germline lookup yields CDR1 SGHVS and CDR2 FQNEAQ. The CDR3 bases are TGTGCCAGCAGCTTAGTTACGGGGGGCAGGGACACTGAAGCTTTCTTT. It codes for CASSLVTGGRDTEAFF.

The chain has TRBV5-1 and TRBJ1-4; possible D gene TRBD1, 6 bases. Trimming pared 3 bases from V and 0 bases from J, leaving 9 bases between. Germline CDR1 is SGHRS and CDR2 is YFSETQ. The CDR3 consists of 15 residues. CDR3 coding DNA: TGCGCCAGCAGCTCCACAGGGACAACTAATGAAAAACTGTTTTTT. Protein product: CASSSTGTTNEKLFF.

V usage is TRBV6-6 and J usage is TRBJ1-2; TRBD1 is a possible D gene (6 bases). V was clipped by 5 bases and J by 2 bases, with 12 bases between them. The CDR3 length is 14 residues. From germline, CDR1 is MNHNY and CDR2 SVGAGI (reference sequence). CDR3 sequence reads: CASSPTTGNYGYTF. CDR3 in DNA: TGTGCCAGCAGTCCTACCACAGGGAACTATGGCTACACCTTC.

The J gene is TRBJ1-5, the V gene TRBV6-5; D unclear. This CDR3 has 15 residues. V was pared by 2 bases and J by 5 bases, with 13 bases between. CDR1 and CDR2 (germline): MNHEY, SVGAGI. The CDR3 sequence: CASSYGRGMDQPQHF. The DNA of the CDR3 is TGTGCCAGCAGTTACGGGCGGGGAATGGATCAGCCCCAGCATTTT.

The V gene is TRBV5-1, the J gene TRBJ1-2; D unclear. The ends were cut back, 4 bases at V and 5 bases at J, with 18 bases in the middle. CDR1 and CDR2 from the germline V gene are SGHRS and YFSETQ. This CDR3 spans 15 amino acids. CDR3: CASSHQGGQIYGYTF. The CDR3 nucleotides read TGCGCCAGCAGCCACCAAGGCGGGCAGATTTATGGCTACACCTTC.

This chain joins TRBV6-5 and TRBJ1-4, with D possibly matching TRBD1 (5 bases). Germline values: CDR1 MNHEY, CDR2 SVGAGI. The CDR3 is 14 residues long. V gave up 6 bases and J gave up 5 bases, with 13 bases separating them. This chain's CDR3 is CASRTGGTNEKLFF. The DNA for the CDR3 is TGTGCCAGCAGGACGGGGGGGACGAATGAAAAACTGTTTTTT.